This TCR beta chain was captured in a study of OX40 agonist ivuxolimab in advanced cancers. Study summary: A diagnosis of hepatocellular carcinoma, melanoma, renal cell or head and neck cancer was present in dose-escalation patients.

Measured with immunoSEQ multiplex PCR; TCRdb has only the in-frame clones, and not every one. The sample contains tens of thousands of clones, over 80% of which appear only once. The CDR3 is made up of 12 amino acids. Losses at the gene ends were 4 bases for V and 10 bases for J; bases not matched to a gene: 2. Germline loops: CDR1 SGHDT, CDR2 YYEEEE. As concerns this clone: Its matching antigen is unknown.

Study results and limitations: Among some nonresponders, normalized T-cell clonal expansion was also low. Within 6 weeks, CD4+ and CD8+ blood T cells expanded clonally at 0.1 to 3.0 mg/kg. Relatively little clonal expansion, among the lowest observed, appeared in partial responders at 0.1-3.0 mg/kg.

Material: CD4+ or CD8+ T cells sorted from blood, obtained in a trial of the OX40 agonist ivuxolimab. The source of this sequence is an adult with an advanced solid tumor such as melanoma, head and neck, liver or kidney cancer. The rearrangement joins TRBV5-6 to TRBJ1-6; TRBD1 aligns across 7 bases. The CDR3 bases are TGTGCCAGCAGCCCCAGGGGGTCACCCCTCCACTTT. It specifies CASSPRGSPLHF.